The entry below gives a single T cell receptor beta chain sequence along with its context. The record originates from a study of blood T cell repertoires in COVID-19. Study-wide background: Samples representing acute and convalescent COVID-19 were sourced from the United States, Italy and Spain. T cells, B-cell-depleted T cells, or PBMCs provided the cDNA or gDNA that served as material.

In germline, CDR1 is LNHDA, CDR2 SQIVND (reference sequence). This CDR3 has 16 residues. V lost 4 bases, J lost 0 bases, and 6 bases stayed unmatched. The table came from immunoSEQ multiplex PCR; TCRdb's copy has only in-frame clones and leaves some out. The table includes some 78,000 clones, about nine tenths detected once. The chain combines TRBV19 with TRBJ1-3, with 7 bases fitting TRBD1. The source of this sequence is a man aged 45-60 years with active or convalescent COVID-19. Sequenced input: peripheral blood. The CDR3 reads CASSSRDRASGNTIYF. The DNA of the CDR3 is TGTGCCAGTAGTAGTCGGGACAGAGCCTCTGGAAACACCATATATTTT.